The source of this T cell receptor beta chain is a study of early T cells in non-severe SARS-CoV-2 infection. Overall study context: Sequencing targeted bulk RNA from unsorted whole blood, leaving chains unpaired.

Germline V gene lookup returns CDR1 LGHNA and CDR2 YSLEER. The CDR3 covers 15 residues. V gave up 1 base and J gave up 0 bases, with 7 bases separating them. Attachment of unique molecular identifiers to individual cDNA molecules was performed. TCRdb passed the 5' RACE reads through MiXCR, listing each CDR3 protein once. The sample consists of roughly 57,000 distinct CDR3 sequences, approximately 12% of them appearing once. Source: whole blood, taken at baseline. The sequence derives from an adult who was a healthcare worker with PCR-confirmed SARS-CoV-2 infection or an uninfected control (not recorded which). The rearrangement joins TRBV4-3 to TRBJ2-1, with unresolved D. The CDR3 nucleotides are TGCGCCAGCAGCCAAGGGGATACCTCCTACAATGAGCAGTTCTTC. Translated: CASSQGDTSYNEQFF.